This T cell receptor beta chain comes out of a study of blood T cell repertoires in COVID-19. Study information: PBMCs, B-cell-depleted T cells, or T cells provided the cDNA or gDNA that made up the material.

Authors' processing steps: Reference gene primer amplification yielded estimated nucleated cell counts. Some clones are missing from TCRdb's copy, which holds only in-frame ones; the method was immunoSEQ multiplex PCR. Clone size and the V and J calls come from that table; the DNA yielded D and trimming. The sample includes about 150,000 clones, almost 80% of them seen just once. The CDR3 is 18 residues long. Sequencing input: peripheral blood. This clonotype was sampled from a man in his fifties with active or convalescent COVID-19. This chain connects TRBV21-1 to TRBJ2-7; the tabulated D call, TRBD2, remains unverified against the DNA. TRBV21-1 is a documented pseudogene. The CDR3 region is CASSYFIRDYLRGGEQYF. The CDR3 DNA is TGTGCCAGCAGCTACTTCATCCGGGACTACCTTCGGGGGGGGGAGCAGTACTTC.